One sample yielded the 4 T cell receptor beta chains listed below, sequenced in a study of T cell repertoires in cytomegalovirus infection. TCRdb used MiXCR to reprocess the reads, holding one entry per CDR3 protein. The sample has 300,000 to 450,000 distinct CDR3 sequences; 15% to 20% are singletons. The sequenced material came from PBMCs. These receptors all stem from a human donor in good health (CMV status not recorded). Some clones in this sample may be carry-over from other donors' samples.

Many counts were recorded for this clonotype. The chain recombines TRBV20-1 with TRBJ2-7; 7 bases map to TRBD2. The CDR3 sequence is 15 residues long. Per the germline V gene, CDR1 is DFQATT and CDR2 is SNEGSKA (reference sequence). V shed 6 bases, J shed 2 bases, and the junction held 13 bases outside the gene matches. CDR3 bases: TGCAGTGCCCCCGTTAGCGGGCGGCTCCCCTACGAGCAGTACTTC. Its protein is CSAPVSGRLPYEQYF.

This clonotype has ten or more counts. The chain is built from TRBV2 and TRBJ1-2; unclear D gene. Per the germline V gene, CDR1 is SNHLY and CDR2 is FYNNEI. The CDR3 contains 12 residues. V was trimmed by 6 bases and J by 5 bases, leaving 10 bases between them. The CDR3 DNA reads as TGTGCCAGCAGGGCGGAGGAGTATGGCTACACCTTC. Translation gives CASRAEEYGYTF.

This rearrangement joins TRBV6-6 to TRBJ2-1; D may be TRBD2 (7 bases). The CDR3 spans 16 residues. The V end lost 2 bases, the J end lost 4 bases, and 15 bases lay between the germline ends. CDR1 is MNHNY and CDR2 is SVGAGI in the germline V gene (reference sequence). For the CDR3, the DNA is TGTGCCAGCAGTTACGGGGGCTTCGGGGGGTACAATGAGCAGTTCTTC. It encodes CASSYGGFGGYNEQFF.

In its sample, this clonotype was seen many times. The J gene is TRBJ1-3, the V gene TRBV7-2, with 7 bases identical to TRBD1. In germline, CDR1 is SGHTA, CDR2 FQGNSA. The CDR3 runs 14 residues. Losses at the gene ends were 5 bases for V and 5 bases for J; bases not matched to a gene: 6. The CDR3 loop reads CASSPPGQRNTIYF. CDR3 DNA: TGTGCCAGCAGCCCCCCGGGACAGAGAAACACCATATATTTT.